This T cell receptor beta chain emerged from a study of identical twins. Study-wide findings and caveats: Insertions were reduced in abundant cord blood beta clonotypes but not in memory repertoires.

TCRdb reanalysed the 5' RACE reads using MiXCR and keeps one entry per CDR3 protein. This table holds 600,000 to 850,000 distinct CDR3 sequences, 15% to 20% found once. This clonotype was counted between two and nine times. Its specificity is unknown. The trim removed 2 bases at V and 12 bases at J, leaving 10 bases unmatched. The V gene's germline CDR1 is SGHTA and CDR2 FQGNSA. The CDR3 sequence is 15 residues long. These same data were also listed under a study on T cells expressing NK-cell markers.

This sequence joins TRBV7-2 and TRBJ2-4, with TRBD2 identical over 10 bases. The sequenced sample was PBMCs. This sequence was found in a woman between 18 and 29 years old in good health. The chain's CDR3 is CASSLLAGDFSSQYF. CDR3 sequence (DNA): TGTGCCAGCAGCTTACTAGCGGGAGATTTCAGCTCTCAGTACTTC. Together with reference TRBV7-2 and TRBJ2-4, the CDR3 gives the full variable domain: GAGVSQSPSNKVTEKGKDVELRCDPISGHTALYWYRQSLGQGLEFLIYFQGNSAPDKSGLPSDRFSAERTGGSVSTLTIQRTQQEDSAVYLCASSLLAGDFSSQYFGAGTRLSVL.